This T cell receptor (beta chain) was captured in a study of blood T cell repertoires in COVID-19. In the original analysis: Reference gene primer amplification in the assay estimated nucleated cell counts. The assay was immunoSEQ multiplex PCR, and TCRdb's table has in-frame clones only and misses some. The DNA gave D and trimming, while V, J and clone size come from that table. The sample contains under 45,000 clones, roughly 89% of which appear only once. From germline, CDR1 is LNHDA and CDR2 SQIVND (reference sequence). The CDR3 spans 14 residues. Between the trimmed V and J ends, which lost 5 bases and 2 bases, there was a span of 12 bases.

The TCR originated in a human donor in a cohort sampled during active COVID-19. The sample was peripheral blood. The rearrangement uses TRBV19 and TRBJ1-1; tentative D call: TRBD1 (5 bases). CDR3 in DNA: TGTGCCAGTAGTCGTGGGGGGTTAAACACTGAAGCTTTCTTT. Protein: CASSRGGLNTEAFF.